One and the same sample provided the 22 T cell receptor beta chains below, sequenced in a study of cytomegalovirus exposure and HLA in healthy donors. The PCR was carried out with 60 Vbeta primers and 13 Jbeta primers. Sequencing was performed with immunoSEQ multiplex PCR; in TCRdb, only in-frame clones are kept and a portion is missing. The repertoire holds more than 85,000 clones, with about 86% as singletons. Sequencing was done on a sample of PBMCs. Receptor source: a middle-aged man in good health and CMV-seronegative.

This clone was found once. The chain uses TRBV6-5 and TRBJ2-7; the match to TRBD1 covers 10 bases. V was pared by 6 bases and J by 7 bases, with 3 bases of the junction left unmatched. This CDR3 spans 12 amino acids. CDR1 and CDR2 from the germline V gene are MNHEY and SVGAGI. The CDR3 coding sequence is TGTGCCAGCAGCCGGACAGGGGGGGAGCAGTACTTC. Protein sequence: CASSRTGGEQYF.

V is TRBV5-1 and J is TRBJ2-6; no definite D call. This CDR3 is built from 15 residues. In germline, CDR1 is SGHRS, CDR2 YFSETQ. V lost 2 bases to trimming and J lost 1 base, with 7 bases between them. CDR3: CASSFLGSGANVLTF. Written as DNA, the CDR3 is TGCGCCAGCAGCTTCCTCGGTTCTGGGGCCAACGTCCTGACTTTC. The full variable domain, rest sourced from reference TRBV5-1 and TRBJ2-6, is KAGVTQTPRYLIKTRGQQVTLSCSPISGHRSVSWYQQTPGQGLQFLFEYFSETQRNKGNFPGRFSGRQFSNSRSEMNVSTLELGDSALYLCASSFLGSGANVLTFGAGSRLTVL.

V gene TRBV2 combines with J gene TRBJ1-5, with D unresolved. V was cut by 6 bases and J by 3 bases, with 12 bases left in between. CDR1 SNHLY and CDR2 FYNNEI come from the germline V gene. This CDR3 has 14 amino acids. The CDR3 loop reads CASSPWSYNQPQHF. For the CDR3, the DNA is TGTGCCAGCAGCCCGTGGAGCTACAATCAGCCCCAGCATTTT. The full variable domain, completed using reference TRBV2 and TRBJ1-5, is EPEVTQTPSHQVTQMGQEVILRCVPISNHLYFYWYRQILGQKVEFLVSFYNNEISEKSEIFDDQFSVERPDGSNFTLKIRSTKLEDSAMYFCASSPWSYNQPQHFGDGTRLSIL.

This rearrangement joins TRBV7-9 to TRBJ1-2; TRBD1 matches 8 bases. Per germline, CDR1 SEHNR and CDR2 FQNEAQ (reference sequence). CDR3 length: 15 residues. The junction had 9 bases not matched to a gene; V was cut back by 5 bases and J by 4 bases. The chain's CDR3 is CASSLTGEGFYGYTF. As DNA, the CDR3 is TGTGCCAGCAGCCTGACAGGGGAGGGCTTCTATGGCTACACCTTC. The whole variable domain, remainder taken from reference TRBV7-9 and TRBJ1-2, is DTGVSQNPRHKITKRGQNVTFRCDPISEHNRLYWYRQTLGQGPEFLTYFQNEAQLEKSRLLSDRFSAERPKGSFSTLEIQRTEQGDSAMYLCASSLTGEGFYGYTFGSGTRLTVV.

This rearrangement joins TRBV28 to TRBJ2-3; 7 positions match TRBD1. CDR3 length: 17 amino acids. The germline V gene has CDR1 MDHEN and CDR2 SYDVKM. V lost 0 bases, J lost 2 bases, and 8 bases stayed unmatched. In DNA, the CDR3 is TGTGCCAGCAGTTTATGGAATGGACAGGCCACCACAGATACGCAGTATTTT. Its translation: CASSLWNGQATTDTQYF. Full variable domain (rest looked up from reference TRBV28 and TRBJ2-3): DVKVTQSSRYLVKRTGEKVFLECVQDMDHENMFWYRQDPGLGLRLIYFSYDVKMKEKGDIPEGYSVSREKKERFSLILESASTNQTSMYLCASSLWNGQATTDTQYFGPGTRLTVL.

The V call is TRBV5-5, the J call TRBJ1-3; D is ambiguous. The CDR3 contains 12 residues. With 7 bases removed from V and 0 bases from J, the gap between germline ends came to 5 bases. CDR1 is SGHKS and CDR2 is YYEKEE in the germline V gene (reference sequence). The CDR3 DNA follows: TGTGCCAGCCTATCCTCTGGAAACACCATATATTTT. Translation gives CASLSSGNTIYF.

The CDR3 DNA follows: TGCGCCAGCAGCCAAGATCCGGCAACTCGGAGCTCCTACAATGAGCAGTTCTTC. Translated, it gives CASSQDPATRSSYNEQFF. This rearrangement joins TRBV4-1 to TRBJ2-1; D is ambiguous. The V gene lost 0 bases and the J gene lost 0 bases, with 15 bases spanning the gap. The CDR3 has 18 amino acids. Germline lookup yields CDR1 MGHRA and CDR2 YSYEKL.

CDR3 sequence reads: CASSFVTGVLGNYGYTF. The DNA of the CDR3 is TGTGCCAGCAGCTTCGTGACAGGGGTATTGGGTAACTATGGCTACACCTTC. The J gene is TRBJ1-2, the V gene TRBV5-4, with 8 bases matching TRBD1. Trimming removed 2 bases from V and 1 base from J; junction bases left unmatched: 10. Per the germline V gene, CDR1 is SGHNT and CDR2 is YYREEE (reference sequence). The CDR3 totals 17 residues.

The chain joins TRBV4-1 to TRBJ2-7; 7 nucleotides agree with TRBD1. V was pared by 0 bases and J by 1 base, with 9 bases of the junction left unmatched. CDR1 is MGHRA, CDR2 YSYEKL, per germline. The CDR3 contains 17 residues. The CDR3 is CASSQDLTAGGSYEQYF. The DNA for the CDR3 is TGCGCCAGCAGCCAAGATCTAACGGCAGGGGGATCCTACGAGCAGTACTTC.

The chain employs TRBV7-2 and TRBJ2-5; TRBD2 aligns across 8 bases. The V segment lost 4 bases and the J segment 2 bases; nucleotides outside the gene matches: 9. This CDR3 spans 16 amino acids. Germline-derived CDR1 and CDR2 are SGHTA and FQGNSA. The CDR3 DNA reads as TGTGCCAGCAGCTCGGTCGCGGGGGGAGATCAAGAGACCCAGTACTTC. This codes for CASSSVAGGDQETQYF. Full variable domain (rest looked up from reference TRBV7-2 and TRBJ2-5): GAGVSQSPSNKVTEKGKDVELRCDPISGHTALYWYRQSLGQGLEFLIYFQGNSAPDKSGLPSDRFSAERTGGSVSTLTIQRTQQEDSAVYLCASSSVAGGDQETQYFGPGTRLLVL.

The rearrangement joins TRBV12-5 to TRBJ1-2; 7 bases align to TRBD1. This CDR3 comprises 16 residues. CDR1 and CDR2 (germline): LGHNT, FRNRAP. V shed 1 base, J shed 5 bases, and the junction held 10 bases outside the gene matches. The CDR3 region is CASGLAGTAQTYGYTF. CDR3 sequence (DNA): TGTGCTAGTGGTTTGGCTGGGACAGCCCAGACGTATGGCTACACCTTC.

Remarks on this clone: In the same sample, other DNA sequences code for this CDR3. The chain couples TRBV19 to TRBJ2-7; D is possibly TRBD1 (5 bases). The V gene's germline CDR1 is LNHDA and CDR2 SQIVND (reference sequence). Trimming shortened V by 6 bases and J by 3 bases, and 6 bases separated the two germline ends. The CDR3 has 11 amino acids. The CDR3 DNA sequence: TGTGCCAGTAGGCAGGGCTACGAGCAGTACTTC. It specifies CASRQGYEQYF.

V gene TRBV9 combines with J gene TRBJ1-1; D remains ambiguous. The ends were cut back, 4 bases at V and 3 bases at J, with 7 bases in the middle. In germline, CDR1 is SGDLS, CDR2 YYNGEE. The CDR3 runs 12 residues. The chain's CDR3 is CASSPQDTEAFF. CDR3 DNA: TGTGCCAGCAGCCCCCAGGACACTGAAGCTTTCTTT.

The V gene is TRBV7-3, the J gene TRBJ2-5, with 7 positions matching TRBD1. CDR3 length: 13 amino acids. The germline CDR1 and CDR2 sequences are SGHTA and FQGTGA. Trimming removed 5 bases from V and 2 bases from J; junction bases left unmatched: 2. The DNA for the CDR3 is TGTGCCAGCAGCCGACAGGGTCAAGAGACCCAGTACTTC. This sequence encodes CASSRQGQETQYF.

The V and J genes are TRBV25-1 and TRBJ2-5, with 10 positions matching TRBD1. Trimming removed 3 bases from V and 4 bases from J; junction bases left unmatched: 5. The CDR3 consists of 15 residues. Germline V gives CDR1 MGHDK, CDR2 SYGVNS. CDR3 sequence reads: CASSEGQGRVETQYF. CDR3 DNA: TGTGCCAGCAGTGAGGGACAGGGGAGGGTAGAGACCCAGTACTTC.

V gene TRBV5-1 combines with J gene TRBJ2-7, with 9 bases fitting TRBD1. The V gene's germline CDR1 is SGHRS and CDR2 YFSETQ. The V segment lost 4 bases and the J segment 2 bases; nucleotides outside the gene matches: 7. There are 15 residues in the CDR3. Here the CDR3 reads CASSPGQGRAYEQYF. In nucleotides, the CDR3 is TGCGCCAGCAGCCCTGGACAGGGGAGGGCCTACGAGCAGTACTTC.

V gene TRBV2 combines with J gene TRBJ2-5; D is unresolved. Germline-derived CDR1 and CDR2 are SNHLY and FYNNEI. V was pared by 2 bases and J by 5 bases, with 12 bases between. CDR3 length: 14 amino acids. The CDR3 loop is CASSESSRAETQYF. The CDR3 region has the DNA TGTGCCAGCAGTGAAAGTTCCCGAGCGGAGACCCAGTACTTC. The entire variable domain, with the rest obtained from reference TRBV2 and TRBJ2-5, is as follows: EPEVTQTPSHQVTQMGQEVILRCVPISNHLYFYWYRQILGQKVEFLVSFYNNEISEKSEIFDDQFSVERPDGSNFTLKIRSTKLEDSAMYFCASSESSRAETQYFGPGTRLLVL.

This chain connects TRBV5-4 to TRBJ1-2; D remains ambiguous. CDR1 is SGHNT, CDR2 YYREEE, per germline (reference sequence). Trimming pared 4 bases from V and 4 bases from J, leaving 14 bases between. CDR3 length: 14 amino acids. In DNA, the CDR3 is TGTGCCAGCAGCCTGGGTGGGTCTAGCTATGGCTACACCTTC. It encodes CASSLGGSSYGYTF.

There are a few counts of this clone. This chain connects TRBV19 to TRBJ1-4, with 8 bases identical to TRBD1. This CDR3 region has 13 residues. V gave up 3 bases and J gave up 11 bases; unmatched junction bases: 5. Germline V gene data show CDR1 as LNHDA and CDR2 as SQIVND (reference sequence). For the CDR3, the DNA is TGTGCCAGTAGTATGGGACAGGCCGGGAAACTGTTTTTT. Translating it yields CASSMGQAGKLFF.

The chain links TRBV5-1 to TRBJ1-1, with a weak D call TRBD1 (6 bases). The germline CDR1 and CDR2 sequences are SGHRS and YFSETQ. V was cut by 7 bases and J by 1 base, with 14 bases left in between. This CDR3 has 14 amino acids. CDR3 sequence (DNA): TGCGCCAGCCGGACAGTATCACCGAACACTGAAGCTTTCTTT. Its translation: CASRTVSPNTEAFF.

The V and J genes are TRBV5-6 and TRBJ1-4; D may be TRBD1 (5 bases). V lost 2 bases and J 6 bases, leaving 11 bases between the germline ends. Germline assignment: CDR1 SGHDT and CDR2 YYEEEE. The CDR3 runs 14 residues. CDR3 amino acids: CASSFGREYEKLFF. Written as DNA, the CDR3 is TGTGCCAGCAGCTTCGGCAGGGAATATGAAAAACTGTTTTTT. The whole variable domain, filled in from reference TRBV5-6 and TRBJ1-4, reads DAGVTQSPTHLIKTRGQQVTLRCSPKSGHDTVSWYQQALGQGPQFIFQYYEEEERQRGNFPDRFSGHQFPNYSSELNVNALLLGDSALYLCASSFGREYEKLFFGSGTQLSVL.

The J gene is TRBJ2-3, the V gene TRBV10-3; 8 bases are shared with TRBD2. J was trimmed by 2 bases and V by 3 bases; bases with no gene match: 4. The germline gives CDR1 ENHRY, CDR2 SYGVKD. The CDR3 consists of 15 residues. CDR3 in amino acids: CAISEDGGDTDTQYF. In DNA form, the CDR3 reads TGTGCCATCAGTGAAGACGGGGGGGACACAGATACGCAGTATTTT.